This is a list of T cell receptor beta chains from one sample in a study of shared clonotypes between healthy human individuals. TCRdb keeps only in-frame clones here, not all; method: immunoSEQ multiplex PCR. This table has about 1.9 million clones, 85% to 95% appearing once. The material sequenced was naive CD8+ T cells from PBMCs. These receptors all stem from a man aged 18 to 30 in good health. Some clones in this sample may be carry-over from other donors' samples. Each CDR3 is given with its conserved first and last residue. D genes are given only for firm matches. Expanded clones get a size class; other rows say once, few or many, or leave the size out.

J gene: TRBJ2-7; V gene: TRBV27; CDR3 length: 13; clone size: .; D gene: .; CDR3 DNA: TGTGCCAGCAGTTTCCAGGGACGGAACGAGCAGTACTTC; CDR3 protein: CASSFQGRNEQYF
J gene: TRBJ2-7; V gene: TRBV28; CDR3 length: 14; clone size: .; D gene: TRBD2; CDR3 DNA: TGTGCCAGCAGTGTACTAGCGGGATACTACGAGCAGTACTTC; CDR3 protein: CASSVLAGYYEQYF
J gene: TRBJ1-1; V gene: TRBV5-1; CDR3 length: 13; clone size: .; D gene: .; CDR3 DNA: TGCGCCAGCAGCTTGGAAAATACCCCGGAAGCTTTCTTT; CDR3 protein: CASSLENTPEAFF
J gene: TRBJ2-5; V gene: TRBV27; CDR3 length: 16; clone size: .; D gene: TRBD1; CDR3 DNA: TGTGCCAGCAGGTCTTACCCAGGGGGTGTTAAAGAGACCCAGTACTTC; CDR3 protein: CASRSYPGGVKETQYF
J gene: TRBJ2-6; V gene: TRBV19; CDR3 length: 20; clone size: .; D gene: .; CDR3 DNA: TGTGCCAGTAGTATCCCGGCCCGGACCATTGATTACTCTGGGGCCAACGTCCTGACTTTC; CDR3 protein: CASSIPARTIDYSGANVLTF
J gene: TRBJ2-4; V gene: TRBV14; CDR3 length: 13; clone size: .; D gene: TRBD1; CDR3 DNA: TGTGCCAGCAACAGGGGGTTCGAAAACATTCAGTACTTC; CDR3 protein: CASNRGFENIQYF
J gene: TRBJ1-5; V gene: TRBV2; CDR3 length: 16; clone size: .; D gene: .; CDR3 DNA: TGTGCCAGCAGTGATATGAGCCACGGGGGCAATCAGCCCCAGCATTTT; CDR3 protein: CASSDMSHGGNQPQHF
J gene: TRBJ1-1; V gene: TRBV7-9; CDR3 length: 14; clone size: .; D gene: .; CDR3 DNA: TGTGCCAGCAGCGAGGGACCGCGGAACACTGAAGCTTTCTTT; CDR3 protein: CASSEGPRNTEAFF
J gene: TRBJ2-7; V gene: TRBV7-9; CDR3 length: 15; clone size: .; D gene: TRBD2; CDR3 DNA: TGTGCCAGCAGGTCGACTAGCGGGGACTCCTACGAGCAGTACTTC; CDR3 protein: CASRSTSGDSYEQYF
J gene: TRBJ1-4; V gene: TRBV6-6; CDR3 length: 16; clone size: .; D gene: .; CDR3 DNA: TGTGCCAGCTTAAACGGTCCTGGACTTTTTAATGAAAAACTGTTTTTT; CDR3 protein: CASLNGPGLFNEKLFF
J gene: TRBJ1-5; V gene: TRBV5-4; CDR3 length: 14; clone size: .; D gene: .; CDR3 DNA: TGTGCCAGCAGCCACGATGGGGGGCATCAGCCCCAGCATTTT; CDR3 protein: CASSHDGGHQPQHF
J gene: TRBJ2-7; V gene: TRBV7-2; CDR3 length: 16; clone size: .; D gene: .; CDR3 DNA: TGTGCCAGCAGCCGTCGCCTCCCAATCGGGGTCTACGAGCAGTACTTC; CDR3 protein: CASSRRLPIGVYEQYF
J gene: TRBJ1-1; V gene: TRBV9; CDR3 length: 15; clone size: .; D gene: TRBD1; CDR3 DNA: TGTGCCAGCAGCGGGACAGGGGGAACGAACACTGAAGCTTTCTTT; CDR3 protein: CASSGTGGTNTEAFF
J gene: TRBJ1-1; V gene: TRBV6-1; CDR3 length: 14; clone size: once; D gene: .; CDR3 DNA: TGTGCCAGCAGTGAAACGGTAGGCCACACTGAAGCTTTCTTT; CDR3 protein: CASSETVGHTEAFF
J gene: TRBJ2-7; V gene: TRBV19; CDR3 length: 16; clone size: .; D gene: .; CDR3 DNA: TGTGCCAGTAGTCCCCTGGTGGCGGGGTATTCCTACGAGCAGTACTTC; CDR3 protein: CASSPLVAGYSYEQYF
J gene: TRBJ2-2; V gene: TRBV29-1; CDR3 length: 14; clone size: .; D gene: .; CDR3 DNA: TGCAGCGTTGACCAAGGGATTCAGGCCGGGGAGCTGTTTTTT; CDR3 protein: CSVDQGIQAGELFF
J gene: TRBJ2-2; V gene: TRBV10-3; CDR3 length: 15; clone size: .; D gene: TRBD2; CDR3 DNA: TGTGCCATCAGTGGGACTAGGGAGAACACCGGGGAGCTGTTTTTT; CDR3 protein: CAISGTRENTGELFF
J gene: TRBJ1-6; V gene: TRBV28; CDR3 length: 14; clone size: once; D gene: .; CDR3 DNA: TGTGCCAGCAGTTTGGTAGGGATCAATTCACCCCTCCACTTT; CDR3 protein: CASSLVGINSPLHF
J gene: TRBJ2-7; V gene: TRBV4-1; CDR3 length: 15; clone size: once; D gene: .; CDR3 DNA: TGCGCCAGCAGCCAATTCGGTAGCGCCGCCTACGAGCAGTACTTC; CDR3 protein: CASSQFGSAAYEQYF
J gene: TRBJ2-7; V gene: TRBV7-9; CDR3 length: 14; clone size: .; D gene: .; CDR3 DNA: TGTGCCAGCAGCTCCCCTTTGGGCAGGAACGAGCAGTACTTC; CDR3 protein: CASSSPLGRNEQYF
J gene: TRBJ2-7; V gene: TRBV19; CDR3 length: 15; clone size: .; D gene: TRBD2; CDR3 DNA: TGTGCCAGTAGTATAGGGGGAGCGGGAATCTACGAGCAGTACTTC; CDR3 protein: CASSIGGAGIYEQYF
J gene: TRBJ2-7; V gene: TRBV5-6; CDR3 length: 17; clone size: .; D gene: TRBD2; CDR3 DNA: TGTGCCAGCAGCTTGCGGGCTAGCGGGCTGAGCTCCTACGAGCAGTACTTC; CDR3 protein: CASSLRASGLSSYEQYF
J gene: TRBJ2-5; V gene: TRBV7-9; CDR3 length: 15; clone size: .; D gene: .; CDR3 DNA: TGTGCCAGCAGCTTAGGGTTAGGGGGAAGGGAGACCCAGTACTTC; CDR3 protein: CASSLGLGGRETQYF
J gene: TRBJ1-2; V gene: TRBV12-2; CDR3 length: 16; clone size: .; D gene: .; CDR3 DNA: TGTGCAAGTCGCTTAGACCGACAGGGGGCAAACTATGGCTACACCTTC; CDR3 protein: CASRLDRQGANYGYTF
J gene: TRBJ2-3; V gene: TRBV6-1; CDR3 length: 15; clone size: .; D gene: .; CDR3 DNA: TGTGCCAGCAGTGAAAGGGGACATTCCACAGATACGCAGTATTTT; CDR3 protein: CASSERGHSTDTQYF
J gene: TRBJ2-7; V gene: TRBV7-6; CDR3 length: 14; clone size: .; D gene: .; CDR3 DNA: TGTGCCAGCAGCCCAGGACTTTCCTCCTACGAGCAGTACTTC; CDR3 protein: CASSPGLSSYEQYF
J gene: TRBJ1-5; V gene: TRBV19; CDR3 length: 15; clone size: .; D gene: .; CDR3 DNA: TGTGCCAGTAGTATGTTTATGCATAGCAATCAGCCCCAGCATTTT; CDR3 protein: CASSMFMHSNQPQHF
J gene: TRBJ2-3; V gene: TRBV13; CDR3 length: 15; clone size: once; D gene: .; CDR3 DNA: TGTGCCAGCAGCGGAACAGCATACTCCACAGATACGCAGTATTTT; CDR3 protein: CASSGTAYSTDTQYF
J gene: TRBJ2-7; V gene: TRBV9; CDR3 length: 16; clone size: .; D gene: .; CDR3 DNA: TGTGCCAGCAGCCCCCTCTTAGCCGCGCTAACCTACGAGCAGTACTTC; CDR3 protein: CASSPLLAALTYEQYF
J gene: TRBJ2-7; V gene: TRBV4-1; CDR3 length: 17; clone size: .; D gene: .; CDR3 DNA: TGCGCCAGCAGCCAAGACCCTGCAGGGGCTGAGGCCTACGAGCAGTACTTC; CDR3 protein: CASSQDPAGAEAYEQYF
J gene: TRBJ2-7; V gene: TRBV25-1; CDR3 length: 15; clone size: .; D gene: .; CDR3 DNA: TGTGCCAGCAGTGAATCCCTCGGACACTTCTACGAGCAGTACTTC; CDR3 protein: CASSESLGHFYEQYF